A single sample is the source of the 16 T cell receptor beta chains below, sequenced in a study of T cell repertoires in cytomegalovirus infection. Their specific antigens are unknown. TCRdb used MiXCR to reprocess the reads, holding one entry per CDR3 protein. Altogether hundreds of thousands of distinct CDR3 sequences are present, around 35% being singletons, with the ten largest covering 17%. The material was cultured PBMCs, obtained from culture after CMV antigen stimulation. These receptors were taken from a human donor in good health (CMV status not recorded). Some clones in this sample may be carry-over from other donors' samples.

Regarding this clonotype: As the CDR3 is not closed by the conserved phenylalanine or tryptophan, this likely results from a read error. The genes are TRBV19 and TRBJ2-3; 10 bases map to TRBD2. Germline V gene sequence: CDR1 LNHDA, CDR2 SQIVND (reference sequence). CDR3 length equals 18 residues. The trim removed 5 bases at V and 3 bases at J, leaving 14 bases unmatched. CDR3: CASSPSGSGVGLTDTQYL. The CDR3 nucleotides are TGTGCCAGTAGTCCTAGCGGGAGTGGAGTGGGCTTAACAGATACGCAGTATTTA.

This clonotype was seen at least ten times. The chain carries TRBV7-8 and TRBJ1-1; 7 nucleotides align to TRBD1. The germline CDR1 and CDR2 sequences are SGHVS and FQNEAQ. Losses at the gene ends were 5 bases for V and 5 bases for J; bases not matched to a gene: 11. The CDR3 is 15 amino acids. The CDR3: CASSVRQGMGTEAFF. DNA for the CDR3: TGTGCCAGCAGCGTACGACAGGGTATGGGGACTGAAGCTTTCTTT.

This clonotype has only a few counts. CDR3 in amino acids: CASSNRDAGPLHF. The CDR3 coding sequence is TGTGCCAGCAGTAACCGGGACGCCGGGCCCCTCCACTTT. The gene calls are TRBV6-2 or TRBV6-3 and TRBJ1-6; D is possibly TRBD1 (5 bases). Germline lookup yields CDR1 MNHEY and CDR2 SVGEGT. Trimming removed 5 bases at V and 13 bases at J, with 15 bases between. The CDR3 runs 13 residues.

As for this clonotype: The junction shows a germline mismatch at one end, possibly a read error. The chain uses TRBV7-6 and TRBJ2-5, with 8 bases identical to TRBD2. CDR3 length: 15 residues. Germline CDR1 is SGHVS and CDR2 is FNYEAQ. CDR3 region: CASSARGTRLETQYF. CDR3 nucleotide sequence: TGTGCTAGCAGCGCTAGAGGGACTAGGTTAGAGACCCAGTACTTC.

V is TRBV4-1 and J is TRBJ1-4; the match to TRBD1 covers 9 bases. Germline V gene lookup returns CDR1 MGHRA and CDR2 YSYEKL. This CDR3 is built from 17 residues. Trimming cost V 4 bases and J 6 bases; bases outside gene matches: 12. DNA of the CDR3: TGCGCCAGCAGCCGTAGGACAGGGGATACTGTTGATGAAAAACTGTTTTTT. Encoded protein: CASSRRTGDTVDEKLFF.

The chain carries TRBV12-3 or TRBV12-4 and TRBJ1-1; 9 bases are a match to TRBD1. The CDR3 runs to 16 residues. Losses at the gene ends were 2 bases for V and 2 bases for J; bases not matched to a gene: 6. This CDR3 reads CASSLTGGVGNTEAFF. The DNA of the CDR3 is TGTGCCAGCAGTTTAACAGGGGGCGTCGGTAACACTGAAGCTTTCTTT.

Here the CDR3 DNA reads TGTGCCAGCAGTGAAAAGGGACAGGGGTCTGGAAACACCATATATTTT. This gives the protein CASSEKGQGSGNTIYF. The chain couples TRBV6-1 to TRBJ1-3, with TRBD1 matching 10 bases. The V gene end was trimmed by 2 bases and the J gene end by 1 base; junction bases not matched to a gene: 2. CDR3 length: 16 residues. Per the germline V gene, CDR1 is MNHNS and CDR2 is SASEGT.

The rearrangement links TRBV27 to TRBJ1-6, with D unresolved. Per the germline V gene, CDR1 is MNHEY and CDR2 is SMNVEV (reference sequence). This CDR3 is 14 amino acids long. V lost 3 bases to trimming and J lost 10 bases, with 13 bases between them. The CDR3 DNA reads TGTGCCAGCAGTTTCTTCTCCGTGGACTCACCCCTCCACTTT. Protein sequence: CASSFFSVDSPLHF.

The CDR3 reads CASSLLAGGPYEQYF. In DNA form, the CDR3 reads TGTGCCAGCAGCTTATTAGCGGGAGGGCCTTACGAGCAGTACTTC. This sequence joins TRBV7-9 and TRBJ2-7; 11 bases align to TRBD2. V was pared by 2 bases and J by 4 bases, with 4 bases of the junction left unmatched. There are 15 residues in the CDR3. From germline, CDR1 is SEHNR and CDR2 FQNEAQ (reference sequence). Complete variable domain (other parts from reference TRBV7-9 and TRBJ2-7): DTGVSQNPRHKITKRGQNVTFRCDPISEHNRLYWYRQTLGQGPEFLTYFQNEAQLEKSRLLSDRFSAERPKGSFSTLEIQRTEQGDSAMYLCASSLLAGGPYEQYFGPGTRLTVT.

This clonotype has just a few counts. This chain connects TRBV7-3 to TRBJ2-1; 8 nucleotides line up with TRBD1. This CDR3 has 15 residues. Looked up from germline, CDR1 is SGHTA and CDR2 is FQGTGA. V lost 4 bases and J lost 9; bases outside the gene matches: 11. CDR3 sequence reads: CASSSDRALVVEQFF. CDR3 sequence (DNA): TGTGCCAGCAGCTCGGACAGGGCTTTAGTAGTTGAGCAGTTCTTC.

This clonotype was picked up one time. The CDR3 nucleotides are TGTGCCTGGACGGGACAGGGGGCCACTGGCTACACCTTC. Translation: CAWTGQGATGYTF. The rearrangement links TRBV30 to TRBJ1-2; 12 bases are a match to TRBD1. With 4 bases clipped from V and 7 bases from J, the junction kept 4 bases outside the gene matches. CDR1 is GTSNPN and CDR2 is SVGIG in the germline V gene (reference sequence). The CDR3 runs 13 residues.

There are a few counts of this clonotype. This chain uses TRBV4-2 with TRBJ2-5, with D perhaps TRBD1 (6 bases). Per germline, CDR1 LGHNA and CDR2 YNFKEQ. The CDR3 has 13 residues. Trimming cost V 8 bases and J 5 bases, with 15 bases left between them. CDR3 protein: CASRPTGGETQYF. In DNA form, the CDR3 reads TGTGCCAGCCGCCCGACAGGAGGCGAGACCCAGTACTTC.

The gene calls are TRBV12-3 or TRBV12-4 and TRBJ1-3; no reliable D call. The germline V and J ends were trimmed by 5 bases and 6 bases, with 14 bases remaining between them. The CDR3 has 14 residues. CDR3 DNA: TGTGCCAGCAGTCAAGCCCAGGTTGAAAACACCATATATTTT. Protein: CASSQAQVENTIYF.

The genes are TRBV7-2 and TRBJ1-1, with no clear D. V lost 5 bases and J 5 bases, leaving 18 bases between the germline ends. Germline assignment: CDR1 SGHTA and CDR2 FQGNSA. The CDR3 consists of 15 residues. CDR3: CASSPTLGMATEAFF. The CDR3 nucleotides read TGTGCCAGCAGCCCTACATTGGGGATGGCAACTGAAGCTTTCTTT.

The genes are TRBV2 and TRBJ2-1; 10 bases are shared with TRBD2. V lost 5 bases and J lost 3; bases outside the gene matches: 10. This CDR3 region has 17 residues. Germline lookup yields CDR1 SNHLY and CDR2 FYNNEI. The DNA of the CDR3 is TGTGCCAGCAGTCTTCAATTAGCGGGAGGTTACTACAATGAGCAGTTCTTC. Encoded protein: CASSLQLAGGYYNEQFF. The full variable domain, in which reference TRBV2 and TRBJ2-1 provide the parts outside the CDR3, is EPEVTQTPSHQVTQMGQEVILRCVPISNHLYFYWYRQILGQKVEFLVSFYNNEISEKSEIFDDQFSVERPDGSNFTLKIRSTKLEDSAMYFCASSLQLAGGYYNEQFFGPGTRLTVL.

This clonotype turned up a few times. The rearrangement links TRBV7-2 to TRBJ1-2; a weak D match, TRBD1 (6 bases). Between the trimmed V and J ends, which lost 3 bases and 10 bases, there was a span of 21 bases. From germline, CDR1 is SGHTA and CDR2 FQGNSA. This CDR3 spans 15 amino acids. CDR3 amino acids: CASSFSGSQGNDYTF. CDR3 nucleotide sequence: TGTGCCAGCAGCTTCAGCGGGTCGCAGGGGAATGACTACACCTTC.